A selection of T cell receptor beta chains follows, all from one sample in a study of a mutant IDH1 vaccine in newly diagnosed glioma. Their specific antigens are unknown. Assay used: immunoSEQ multiplex PCR; TCRdb lists only in-frame clones, some missing. This table holds about 81,000 clones, roughly 85% found once. The sample here was PBMCs, taken from a glioma patient whose treatment included an IDH1 peptide vaccine. All receptors derive from a man between 25 and 39 years old with glioma. Some clones in this sample may be carry-over from other donors' samples. Both conserved end residues are part of each CDR3. A D gene is named only where the DNA matches it firmly. Clone size is stated in some rows and not others, as once, few, many or a class when expanded.

cdr3_nt cdr3_aa d_call j_call clone_size v_call
TGTGCCAGTAGTACCCAGGGGGCAACCTACAATGAGCAGTTCTTC CASSTQGATYNEQFF TRBD1 TRBJ2-1 . TRBV19
TGTGCCAGCAGCGCTGGACAGGCGAAAGGCACTGAAGCTTTCTTT CASSAGQAKGTEAFF TRBD1 TRBJ1-1 . TRBV5-4
TGTGCCAGCAGCCGAGCCGGGACAGGGGGTAATTCACCCCTCCACTTT CASSRAGTGGNSPLHF TRBD1 TRBJ1-6 few TRBV5-4
TGCGCCAGCAGTGAGTCAGGGCTAGCGGGGCACAATGAGCAGTTCTTC CASSESGLAGHNEQFF TRBD2 TRBJ2-1 . TRBV10-1
TGTGCCAGCAGCGGGACAGGTTCCGCCTACGAGCAGTACTTC CASSGTGSAYEQYF TRBD1 TRBJ2-7 . TRBV28
TGTGCCACCCAGAGGAGTGCTAATGAAAAACTGTTTTTT CATQRSANEKLFF . TRBJ1-4 . TRBV15
TGCGCCAGCAGCCCGGCCGACAGGTACATTATGAACACTGAAGCTTTCTTT CASSPADRYIMNTEAFF . TRBJ1-1 . TRBV5-1
TGCGCCAGCAGCTTACTCTACAATGAGCAGTTCTTC CASSLLYNEQFF . TRBJ2-1 . TRBV5-1
TGTGCCAGCAGCCAAGACCCTAGCGGGAGGGCCATCCACGAGCAGTACTTC CASSQDPSGRAIHEQYF TRBD2 TRBJ2-7 . TRBV4-2
TGTGCCAGCAGCTCCCGAACTGGGGCCAACGTCCTGACTTTC CASSSRTGANVLTF . TRBJ2-6 . TRBV9
TGCGCCAGCAGCCCTGAATGGAGTTCGTGGGCGGTAGAAGCTTTCTTT CASSPEWSSWAVEAFF . TRBJ1-1 few TRBV5-1
TGCGCCAGCAGCTTGAACCGGGGGCAGTCGAATACGCAGTATTTT CASSLNRGQSNTQYF . TRBJ2-3 . TRBV5-1
TGCGCCAGCAGCTTAAACTCGGGACAGGGGGACTACTACGAGCAGTACTTC CASSLNSGQGDYYEQYF TRBD1 TRBJ2-7 once TRBV5-1
TGTGCCAGCAGTCATCTAAAGGGACTAGCTCTAAATCCGTATTTT CASSHLKGLALNPYF TRBD2 TRBJ2-3 once TRBV7-8
TGTGCCACCGACAGCTATAGCAATCAGCCCCAGCATTTT CATDSYSNQPQHF . TRBJ1-5 . TRBV19
TGTGCCAGCAGCTTGACCCGGAGCTCCTACGAGCAGTACTTC CASSLTRSSYEQYF . TRBJ2-7 . TRBV5-4
TGTGCCAGCAGCTTCATAGAGGGGAATGAGCAGTTCTTC CASSFIEGNEQFF . TRBJ2-1 . TRBV11-2
TGTGCCAGCAGTTTCACTAGCGGGGGGAACACCGGGGAGCTGTTTTTT CASSFTSGGNTGELFF TRBD2 TRBJ2-2 once TRBV27
TGTGCCAGCAGTCCATTGACTAGCGGGAGGGACAATGAGCAGTTCTTC CASSPLTSGRDNEQFF TRBD2 TRBJ2-1 . TRBV2
TGCGCCAGCAGCCAAGATGGGACTAGCGGGTGGGGCACAGATACGCAGTATTTT CASSQDGTSGWGTDTQYF TRBD2 TRBJ2-3 . TRBV4-3
TGTGCCAGCAGTTTAAGGGGACGGATGAACACTGAAGCTTTCTTT CASSLRGRMNTEAFF . TRBJ1-1 . TRBV27
TGTGCCAGCAGTTTGGACAATTTATTACGCACCTCAAGATCCTACGGGCAGTACTTC CASSLDNLLRTSRSYGQYF . TRBJ2-7 . TRBV28
TGTGCCAGCAGTTACGTTGGGGTGGCCCAGCATTTT CASSYVGVAQHF . TRBJ1-5 . TRBV6-6
TGTGCCAGCAGCAGGACTAGCGGGGACCACAATGAGCAGTTCTTC CASSRTSGDHNEQFF TRBD2 TRBJ2-1 . TRBV7-6
TGTGCCAGCAGTTCAGGGACAGGGGGCTTCACAGATACGCAGTATTTT CASSSGTGGFTDTQYF TRBD1 TRBJ2-3 . TRBV27
TGTGCTAGTTGGACGGGGGGAGGCACTGAAGCTTTCTTT CASWTGGGTEAFF . TRBJ1-1 . TRBV12-5
TGCAGTGCTATTGAGATCAGGGAGCAGTACTTC CSAIEIREQYF . TRBJ2-5 . TRBV20-1
TGCGCCAGCAGCCCCGAGTTACGGGGGACCCAGTACTTC CASSPELRGTQYF . TRBJ2-5 . TRBV5-1
TGCGCCAGCAGCTTGGGGAGCCCCTACGAGCAGTACTTC CASSLGSPYEQYF . TRBJ2-7 . TRBV5-1